Only a few counts were recorded for the clone carrying this T cell receptor (beta chain). Its matching antigen is unknown. Next came a second PCR, run for roughly 7 to 12 cycles, which used a sample-barcoded 5' primer along with a J-beta primer mix. TCRdb redid the calling of the 5' RACE reads with MiXCR, one entry per CDR3 protein. Here the sample spans hundreds of thousands of distinct CDR3 sequences, approximately 59% being singletons. This sample is drawn from a study of blood T cells in healthy people across ages. Study results and caveats: Considered underestimates were the diversity estimates obtained from one million T cells. A roughly linear age-dependent decrease characterized TCR beta diversity per million T cells. Naive T cell percentage and TCR beta diversity correlated strongly.

This CDR3 region has 19 residues. The germline V and J ends were trimmed by 0 bases and 0 bases, with 20 bases remaining between them. The V gene's germline CDR1 is MNHEY and CDR2 SVGAGI. Sequenced: blood. This rearrangement joins TRBV6-5 to TRBJ1-2; weak D call: TRBD1 (6 bases). The receptor was isolated from a man aged 30 to 39 in good health. The CDR3 coding sequence is TGTGCCAGCAGTTACTCTGCGACAGGACTACTCCTAGCTAACTATGGCTACACCTTC. Residues: CASSYSATGLLLANYGYTF.